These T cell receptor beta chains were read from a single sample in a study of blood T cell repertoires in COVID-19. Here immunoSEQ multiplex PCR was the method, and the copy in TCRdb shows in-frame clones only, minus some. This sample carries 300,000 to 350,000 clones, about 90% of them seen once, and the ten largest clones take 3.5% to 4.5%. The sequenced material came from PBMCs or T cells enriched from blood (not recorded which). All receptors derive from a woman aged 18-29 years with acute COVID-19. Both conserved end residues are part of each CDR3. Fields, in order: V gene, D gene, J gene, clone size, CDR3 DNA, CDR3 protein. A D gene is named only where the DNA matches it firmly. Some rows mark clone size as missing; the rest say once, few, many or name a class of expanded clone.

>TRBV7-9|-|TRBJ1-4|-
TGTGCCAGCAGCTCCCGGGACTCAGGGAAACTGTTTTTT
CASSSRDSGKLFF
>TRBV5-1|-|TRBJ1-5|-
TGCGCCAGCAGCTTGGGGAGCCTCCCTAATCAGCCCCAGCATTTT
CASSLGSLPNQPQHF
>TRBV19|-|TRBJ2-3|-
TGTGCCAGTAATCGGGGAGACACAGATACGCAGTATTTT
CASNRGDTDTQYF
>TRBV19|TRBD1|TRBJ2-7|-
TGTGCCAGTAGTCCTACAGGGGGGCCGTCCTACGAGCAGTACTTC
CASSPTGGPSYEQYF
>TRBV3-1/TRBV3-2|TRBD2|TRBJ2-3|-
TGTGCCAGCAGCTCGAGGACTAGCGGGGGCACAGATACGCAGTATTTT
CASSSRTSGGTDTQYF
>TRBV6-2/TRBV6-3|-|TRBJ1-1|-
TGTGCCAGCAGTGGGTGGGGCGTGAACACTGAAGCTTTCTTT
CASSGWGVNTEAFF
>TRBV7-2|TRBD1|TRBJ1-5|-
TGTGCCAGCAGCTTCGGGACAGACAATCAGCCCCAGCATTTT
CASSFGTDNQPQHF
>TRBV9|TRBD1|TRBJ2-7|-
TGTGCCAGCAGCCTCGGGACAGGGGGCTCCTACGAGCAGTACTTC
CASSLGTGGSYEQYF
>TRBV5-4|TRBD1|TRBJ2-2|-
TGTGCCAGCAGCTTGGGGACAGGGAGAAGGGCCGGGGAGCTGTTTTTT
CASSLGTGRRAGELFF
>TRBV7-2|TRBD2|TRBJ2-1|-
TGTGCCAGCAGCCCCCCGGGACTAGCGGGGTACAATGAGCAGTTCTTC
CASSPPGLAGYNEQFF
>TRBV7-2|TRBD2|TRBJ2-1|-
TGTGCCAGCAGCTTCGCGCGGGGGAATGAGCAGTTCTTC
CASSFARGNEQFF
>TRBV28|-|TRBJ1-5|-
TGTGCCATCCCCGGAGGCAGTAGCAATCAGCCCCAGCATTTT
CAIPGGSSNQPQHF
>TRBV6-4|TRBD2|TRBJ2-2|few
TGTGCCAGCAGTGCCGCTAGCGGGAGCACCGGGGAGCTGTTTTTT
CASSAASGSTGELFF
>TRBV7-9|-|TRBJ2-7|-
TGTGCCAGCAGTCCCGTCAGGGGGGCTTTAAAGGAGCAGTACTTC
CASSPVRGALKEQYF
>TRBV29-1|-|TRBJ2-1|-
TGCAGCGTTGTTGGAGGGAGGGAGCAGTTCTTC
CSVVGGREQFF
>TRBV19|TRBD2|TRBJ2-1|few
TGTGCCAGTAGCACGGGACTAGCGCAGAACCGGGACTACAATGAGCAGTTCTTC
CASSTGLAQNRDYNEQFF
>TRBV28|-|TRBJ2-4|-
TGTGCCAGCAGGGCTCAAGCCAAAAACATTCAGTACTTC
CASRAQAKNIQYF
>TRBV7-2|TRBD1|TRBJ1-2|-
TGTGCCAGCAGCGCCGGGACAGGAAAAGGCTACACCTTC
CASSAGTGKGYTF
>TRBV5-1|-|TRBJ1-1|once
TGCGCCAGCAGCTTGTTCCAGGGCCCTGAAGCTTTCTTT
CASSLFQGPEAFF
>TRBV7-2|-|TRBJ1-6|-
TGTGCCAGCAGCTTATCAGGAAAGTCCTATAATTCACCCCTCCACTTT
CASSLSGKSYNSPLHF
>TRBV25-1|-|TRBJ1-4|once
TGTGCCAGCAGTGAGGAGGGGCGGGGAACTAATGAAAAACTGTTTTTT
CASSEEGRGTNEKLFF
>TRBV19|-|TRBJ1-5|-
TGTGCCAGTAGCGACGACAGCCTCCATAACAATCAGCCCCAGCATTTT
CASSDDSLHNNQPQHF
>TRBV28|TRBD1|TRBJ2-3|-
TGTGCCAGCATGACAGGGCCAGATACGCAGTATTTT
CASMTGPDTQYF
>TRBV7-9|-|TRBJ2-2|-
TGTGCCAGCAGCTCACCCAAGACACCACCGAGCGGCAACACCGGGGAGCTGTTTTTT
CASSSPKTPPSGNTGELFF
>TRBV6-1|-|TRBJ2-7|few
TGTGCCAGCAGTGACGGCTACGAGCAGTACTTC
CASSDGYEQYF
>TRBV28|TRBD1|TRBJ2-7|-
TGTGCCAGCAGGGGGGGGACAGGGCCTTCCTACGAGCAGTACTTC
CASRGGTGPSYEQYF
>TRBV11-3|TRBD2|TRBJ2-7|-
TGTGCCAGCAGCCCTATCTTACTAGCGGGATACCGGAGCGGCTACGAGCAGTACTTC
CASSPILLAGYRSGYEQYF
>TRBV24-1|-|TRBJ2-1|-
TGTGCCACCAGTGATTTAAGCTTTGAGCAGTTCTTC
CATSDLSFEQFF
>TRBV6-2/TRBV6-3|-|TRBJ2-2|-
TGTGCCAGCAGTTACACAACAGAGACCGGGGAGCTGTTTTTT
CASSYTTETGELFF
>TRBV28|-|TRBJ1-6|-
TGTGCCAGCAGTATGTACTATAATTCACCCCTCCACTTT
CASSMYYNSPLHF
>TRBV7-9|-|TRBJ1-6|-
TGTGCCAGCAGCTCCGGCGGCCATTTGAATAATTCACCCCTCCACTTT
CASSSGGHLNNSPLHF
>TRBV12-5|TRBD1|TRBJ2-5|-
TGTGCTAGTGGTCCGGGGACAGGGAGTTTGGAGACCCAGTACTTC
CASGPGTGSLETQYF
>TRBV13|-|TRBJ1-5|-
TGTGCCAGCAGCCTAAGACAGAGCAATCAGCCCCAGCATTTT
CASSLRQSNQPQHF
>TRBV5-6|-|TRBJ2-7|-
TGTGCCAGCAGCTCAAACTACGAGCAGTACTTC
CASSSNYEQYF
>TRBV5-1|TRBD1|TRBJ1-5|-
TGCGCCAGCAGCTTTACAGGGGGCGAAGAGCCCCAGCATTTT
CASSFTGGEEPQHF
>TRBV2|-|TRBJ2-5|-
TGTGCCAGCAAGTTGGCACATACTATAGAGACCCAGTACTTC
CASKLAHTIETQYF
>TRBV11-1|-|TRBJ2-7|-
TGTGCCAGCAGTTCGGCCTACGAGCAGTACTTC
CASSSAYEQYF
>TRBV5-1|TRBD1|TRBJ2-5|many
TGCGCCAGCAGCCGGACAGGGGGCGAGTTGGAGACCCAGTACTTC
CASSRTGGELETQYF
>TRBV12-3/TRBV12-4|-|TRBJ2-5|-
TGTGCCAGCACCCCCCCGGGGGAGACCCAGTACTTC
CASTPPGETQYF